A selection of T cell receptor beta chains follows, all from one sample in a study of CD8 T cells in ankylosing spondylitis. One entry per CDR3 protein results from TCRdb running MiXCR on the 5' RACE reads. The sample lists approximately 540,000 distinct CDR3 sequences, approximately 12% occurring once. The material sequenced was blood, either unsorted or a sorted T cell fraction (not recorded which). The receptors come from a male donor with ankylosing spondylitis. Both conserved end residues are part of each CDR3. A D gene is named only where the DNA matches it firmly. Size is stated for part of the rows, as once, few or many counts, or as a class when the clone is expanded.

j_call v_call clone_size d_call cdr3_aa cdr3_nt
TRBJ2-6 TRBV12-3/TRBV12-4 few TRBD1 CASSRDRASSGANVLTF TGTGCCAGCAGTCGGGACAGGGCCAGCTCTGGGGCCAACGTCCTGACTTTC
TRBJ2-6 TRBV3-1 . . CASSSHGSGANVLTF TGTGCCAGCAGTTCCCATGGCTCTGGGGCCAACGTCCTGACTTTC
TRBJ1-3 TRBV20-1 . TRBD1 CSATGGAKRNTIYF TGCAGTGCTACAGGGGGCGCGAAAAGAAACACCATATATTTT
TRBJ2-1 TRBV5-1 few TRBD2 CASSYGTSGGGTYNEQFF TGCGCCAGCAGCTACGGGACTAGCGGAGGGGGGACCTACAATGAGCAGTTCTTC
TRBJ1-1 TRBV20-1 many TRBD1 CSARFLTGGTEAFF TGCAGTGCTAGATTCCTGACAGGGGGGACTGAAGCTTTCTTT
TRBJ1-3 TRBV6-1 few . CASSELTPSSGNTIYF TGTGCCAGCAGTGAATTGACACCCTCCTCTGGAAACACCATATATTTT
TRBJ2-1 TRBV5-1 many . CASSLERWNDEQFF TGCGCCAGCAGCCTAGAGAGATGGAACGATGAGCAGTTCTTC
TRBJ1-6 TRBV30 . . CAWRSENNSPLHF TGTGCCTGGAGGTCCGAGAATAATTCACCCCTCCACTTT
TRBJ2-1 TRBV5-1 few . CASSGQSSYNEQFF TGCGCCAGCAGTGGGCAGAGCTCCTACAATGAGCAGTTCTTC
TRBJ2-3 TRBV5-1 . TRBD2 CASRGAGGPEPTDTQYF TGCGCCAGCCGCGGGGCGGGAGGGCCTGAACCCACAGATACGCAGTATTTT
TRBJ2-5 TRBV5-5 . . CASTRGMGETQYF TGTGCCAGCACCCGGGGGATGGGGGAGACCCAGTACTTC
TRBJ2-5 TRBV3-1 few TRBD2 CASSRIAGVETQYF TGTGCCAGCAGCCGGATAGCGGGAGTGGAGACCCAGTACTTC
TRBJ2-1 TRBV24-1 . . CATRGNPYNEQFF TGTGCCACCAGGGGTAACCCCTACAATGAGCAGTTCTTC
TRBJ2-3 TRBV5-1 . TRBD2 CASSLAGLTGEDTQYF TGCGCCAGCAGCTTGGCGGGACTAACGGGGGAAGATACGCAGTATTTT
TRBJ1-1 TRBV20-1 . . CSARPMAEAFF TGCAGTGCTAGGCCAATGGCTGAAGCTTTCTTT
TRBJ1-5 TRBV5-4 . . CASSWGTGSNQPQHF TGTGCCAGCAGCTGGGGTACAGGGTCCAATCAGCCCCAGCATTTT
TRBJ2-7 TRBV9 . TRBD1 CASSVGQGRSYEQYF TGTGCCAGCAGCGTGGGACAGGGGCGATCCTACGAGCAGTACTTC
TRBJ2-3 TRBV7-8 few . CASSYSGRYMSTDTQYF TGTGCCAGCAGCTACTCAGGAAGGTATATGAGCACAGATACGCAGTATTTT
TRBJ2-5 TRBV5-1 few . CASSPTAVGGETQYF TGCGCCAGCAGCCCTACGGCGGTGGGCGGGGAGACCCAGTACTTC
TRBJ2-3 TRBV6-1 . . CASSEEGRDTQYF TGTGCCAGCAGTGAAGAGGGCCGAGATACGCAGTATTTT
TRBJ1-5 TRBV19 few TRBD1 CASTHLQGNQPQHF TGTGCCAGTACTCATCTACAGGGGAATCAGCCCCAGCATTTT
TRBJ1-2 TRBV29-1 . . CSVNTGIYGYTF TGCAGCGTCAATACCGGGATCTATGGCTACACCTTC
TRBJ1-4 TRBV3-1 many . CASSQEWGLNEKLFF TGTGCCAGCAGCCAAGAGTGGGGGTTAAATGAAAAACTGTTTTTT
TRBJ2-5 TRBV12-3/TRBV12-4 many TRBD2 CASSLVATSGNQETQYF TGTGCCAGCAGTTTAGTCGCGACTAGCGGAAATCAAGAGACCCAGTACTTC
TRBJ1-5 TRBV5-1 few . CASSLEGESQPQHF TGCGCCAGCAGCTTGGAAGGAGAAAGTCAGCCCCAGCATTTT
TRBJ2-1 TRBV12-3/TRBV12-4 few TRBD2 CASSLSLAGVDEQFF TGTGCCAGCAGTTTAAGCCTAGCGGGAGTGGATGAGCAGTTCTTC
TRBJ2-1 TRBV20-1 many TRBD1 CSVIDPGQGSNEQFF TGCAGTGTCATAGATCCGGGACAGGGGAGCAATGAGCAGTTCTTC
TRBJ2-5 TRBV3-1 many TRBD1 CASSQAGGRETQYF TGTGCCAGCAGCCAAGCAGGGGGAAGAGAGACCCAGTACTTC
TRBJ2-2 TRBV12-3/TRBV12-4 few . CASSWRLANTGELFF TGTGCCAGCAGTTGGAGACTAGCGAACACCGGGGAGCTGTTTTTT
TRBJ2-5 TRBV20-1 . . CSGHSGGSQETQYF TGCAGTGGTCATTCCGGGGGCTCTCAAGAGACCCAGTACTTC
TRBJ1-3 TRBV20-1 few . CSAPGAGGNTIYF TGCAGTGCACCCGGGGCGGGTGGAAACACCATATATTTT
TRBJ1-4 TRBV6-1 few . CASSEALEKLFF TGTGCCAGCAGTGAAGCGCTCGAAAAACTGTTTTTT
TRBJ1-4 TRBV20-1 . . CSARDRTNEKLFF TGCAGTGCTAGGGACAGAACTAATGAAAAACTGTTTTTT
TRBJ2-3 TRBV7-2 many TRBD2 CASSLAGGWTDTQYF TGTGCCAGCAGCTTAGCGGGAGGGTGGACAGATACGCAGTATTTT
TRBJ1-5 TRBV3-1 . . CASSPVVGGQPQHF TGTGCCAGCAGCCCCGTGGTAGGGGGTCAGCCCCAGCATTTT
TRBJ1-4 TRBV5-5 . . CASSIPGAREKLFF TGTGCCAGCAGCATCCCGGGGGCAAGGGAAAAACTGTTTTTT
TRBJ2-7 TRBV5-4 few . CASSRTGGTPYEQYF TGTGCCAGCAGTCGGACAGGCGGGACCCCCTACGAGCAGTACTTC